The clone carrying this T cell receptor beta chain appeared a single time. Antigen unknown. TCRdb re-called the 5' RACE reads with MiXCR, one entry per CDR3 protein. The sample records 150,000 or so distinct CDR3 sequences, 30% to 35% being singletons. The sample is drawn from a study of CD8 T cells in ankylosing spondylitis. General study points: A TCR beta motif of 8 or 9 highly homologous variants appeared characteristic of ankylosing spondylitis blood. Clones that were linked to disease were CD8+ and were relatively rare in peripheral blood. Researchers reportedly found disease-linked clones significantly enriched in matched ankylosing spondylitis synovial fluid.

This CDR3 is built from 15 residues. Per germline, CDR1 LGHDT and CDR2 YNNKEL (reference sequence). V dropped 3 bases and J dropped 3; count of bases not matched to a gene: 2. The clonotype was recovered from a male donor with ankylosing spondylitis. This sequence joins TRBV3-1 and TRBJ2-1; 10 bases map to TRBD1. The sample consisted of synovial fluid, either unsorted or a sorted T cell fraction (not recorded which). The CDR3 reads CASSHRTGGYNEQFF. CDR3 coding DNA: TGTGCCAGCAGCCATCGGACAGGGGGCTACAATGAGCAGTTCTTC.